The rows below give T cell receptor beta chains drawn from one sample of a study of immune evolution from preneoplasia to lung adenocarcinoma. Profiled with immunoSEQ multiplex PCR; TCRdb holds only in-frame clones, not every one. Counted here are more than 15,000 clones, roughly 90% occurring once; the ten biggest clones make up roughly 2.6%. The sequencing input was FFPE invasive lung adenocarcinoma tissue. Source of these receptors: a person aged 65 to 79 with invasive lung adenocarcinoma. Each CDR3 is given without its conserved first and last residue.

V,CDR3
TRBV5-1,ASSPQRGGLNEQF
TRBV28,ASSPHHGTYGYT
TRBV7-8,ASSLAGNRGSSEKLF
TRBV7-6,ASTPTWSSSGNTIY
TRBV9,ASSVGGTGEKQY
TRBV30,AWSPSRYWEQY
TRBV19,ASSVGLAGKQY
TRBV7-3,ASSPQGQSTDTQY
TRBV11-2,ASSLMSSTDTQY
TRBV15,ATSRAGEAGWSYEQY
TRBV5-1,ASSLAVKTYEQY
TRBV7-9,ASSSGDEQF
TRBV4-1,ASSQDGASPNEKLF
TRBV7-3,ASSLKSGTSTDTQY
TRBV4-1,ASSLSRENTEAF
TRBV20-1,SASDHEQY
TRBV2,ASSSGQGATDTQY
TRBV28,ASSGEGLQETQY
TRBV27,ASSLGSQAVYGYT
TRBV6-1,ASNPVGEGYEQY
TRBV28,ASKTGRSQPQH
TRBV5-4,ASKDRGTTGELF
TRBV6-1,ASGDWATNYGYT
TRBV28,ASSSPVYEQY
TRBV30,AWGGVASPVHSYNEQF
TRBV28,ASSLYAGGNYGYT
TRBV2,ASSVERGNQPQH
TRBV27,ASSSSGAAYEQY
TRBV21-1,ASSKSPSGRGNEQF
TRBV9,ASSVDGGWGNEQF
TRBV7-7,ASSSRRTSAYNEQF